This entry lists 20 T cell receptor beta chains sequenced from one sample in a study of STAT5B mutations in CD4+ large granular lymphocyte leukemia (dated by TCRdb to the early 2020s). The library relied on the immunoSEQ multiplex PCR assay. TCRdb took this table from immuneACCESS and kept in-frame rearrangements with V and J called. Such tables lack part of the clones; where checked against another copy, unresolved V genes explain under half of the gap, and the rest is unexplained. The sample data list roughly 29,000 clones, and over 60% of these were observed just once. Clones ranked in the top ten supply 3% to 3.5% of the sample. Sequences were obtained from CD4+ T cells from blood buffy coats. These receptors all stem from a human donor in good health.

The rearrangement links TRBV28 to TRBJ2-2, with 7 bases aligning to TRBD2. Germline values: CDR1 MDHEN, CDR2 SYDVKM. The CDR3 length is 17 residues. V was pared by 3 bases and J by 5 bases, with 12 bases of the junction left unmatched. CDR3 residues: CASSFSRRTRRTGELFF. The CDR3 bases are TGTGCCAGCAGTTTTTCAAGACGGACTAGGAGGACCGGGGAGCTGTTTTTT.

V usage is TRBV27 and J usage is TRBJ1-2, with TRBD1 as a possible D gene (5 bases). The CDR3 is 15 amino acids. Trimming stripped 2 bases from V and 4 bases from J, with 14 bases between. Germline assignment: CDR1 MNHEY and CDR2 SMNVEV (reference sequence). The CDR3 bases are TGTGCCAGCAGTTTAAACCCACAGGTCTCCTATGGCTACACCTTC. Encoded protein: CASSLNPQVSYGYTF.

J is TRBJ1-5 and V is TRBV21-1. TRBV21-1 is a recognized pseudogene. The CDR3 sequence is 14 residues long. This CDR3 reads CASSNGLVIQPQHF. CDR3 in DNA: TGTGCCAGCAGCAATGGGTTGGTCATTCAGCCCCAGCATTTT.

There are a few counts of this clone. The gene calls are TRBV28 and TRBJ1-2, with a tentative D call TRBD1 (6 bases). Germline CDR1 reads MDHEN; CDR2 reads SYDVKM. CDR3 size: 15 residues. Trimming removed 4 bases from V and 4 bases from J, with 16 bases in between. The CDR3 sequence is CASSSTGSLRYGYTF. In nucleotides, the CDR3 is TGTGCCAGCAGTTCGACAGGATCCCTCCGCTATGGCTACACCTTC.

Details on this clone: The junction shows a germline mismatch at one end, possibly a read error. The V call is TRBV5-4, the J call TRBJ1-4; D may be TRBD1 (6 bases). CDR1 and CDR2 (germline): SGHNT, YYREEE (reference sequence). The CDR3 covers 17 residues. The CDR3 loop reads CASSPGVRTATKEKLFF. The DNA of the CDR3 is TGTGCCAGCAGCCCCGGGGTTAGGACAGCCACTAAAGAAAAACTGTTTTTT.

The chain has TRBV6-5 and TRBJ1-4, with no clear D. This CDR3 region has 14 residues. CDR1 and CDR2 from the germline V gene are MNHEY and SVGAGI. V was clipped by 6 bases and J by 4 bases, with 12 bases between them. The CDR3 here is CASRAGGDNEKLFF. For the CDR3, the DNA is TGTGCCAGCAGGGCAGGAGGCGATAATGAAAAACTGTTTTTT.

This clone was picked up one time. The chain is built from TRBV4-3 and TRBJ1-1, with D possibly TRBD1 on 5 matching bases. This CDR3 comprises 15 residues. The germline V gene encodes CDR1 LGHNA and CDR2 YSLEER. The V end lost 2 bases, the J end lost 10 bases, and 20 bases lay between the germline ends. CDR3 region: CASSQSAGQGDAAFF. In DNA, the CDR3 is TGCGCCAGCAGCCAATCTGCAGGGCAGGGTGATGCAGCTTTCTTT.

This clone has a single count. The chain recombines TRBV7-9 with TRBJ2-5; perhaps TRBD1 as D (6 bases). CDR1 SEHNR and CDR2 FQNEAQ come from the germline V gene (reference sequence). This CDR3 comprises 16 residues. The ends were cut back, 1 base at V and 5 bases at J, with 17 bases in the middle. This chain's CDR3 is CASSLEGTGLGETQYF. In nucleotides, the CDR3 is TGTGCCAGCAGCTTAGAGGGAACAGGGCTAGGGGAGACCCAGTACTTC.

This chain uses TRBV6-5 with TRBJ2-1; no firm D call. The V end was cut by 5 bases, the J end by 5 bases, with 13 bases between. Germline CDR1 is MNHEY and CDR2 is SVGAGI. The CDR3 runs to 14 residues. The CDR3 nucleotides are TGTGCCAGCAGTAAGCGAGGACCTCACAATGAGCAGTTCTTC. Protein sequence: CASSKRGPHNEQFF.

This clone came up a few times. Other DNA sequences from this sample encode an identical CDR3 as well. The V call is TRBV29-1, the J call TRBJ1-1; D gene ambiguous. From germline, CDR1 is SQVTM and CDR2 ANQGSEA. The CDR3 consists of 12 residues. V lost 7 bases and J lost 1, with 10 bases in between. CDR3 bases: TGCAGCGCTAGGACGGGGAACACTGAAGCTTTCTTT. As protein: CSARTGNTEAFF.

This clone has a handful of counts. J is TRBJ2-5 and V is TRBV7-8, with D perhaps matching TRBD2 (5 bases). The V gene lost 4 bases and the J gene lost 2 bases, with 14 bases spanning the gap. The CDR3 contains 15 residues. Germline V gene lookup returns CDR1 SGHVS and CDR2 FQNEAQ. The CDR3 DNA follows: TGTGCCAGCAGCTCACATCTACTAGAACAAGAGACCCAGTACTTC. Its translation: CASSSHLLEQETQYF.

This clone was seen a handful of times. The chain employs TRBV2 and TRBJ2-7; a weak D match, TRBD1 (6 bases). Germline loops: CDR1 SNHLY, CDR2 FYNNEI. The CDR3 has 13 amino acids. Trimming left V 7 bases short and J 0 bases short, with 10 bases between. The CDR3: CASKTGRSYEQYF. The CDR3 nucleotides read TGTGCCAGCAAGACAGGCCGCTCCTACGAGCAGTACTTC.

The J gene is TRBJ2-5, the V gene TRBV14, with 9 bases aligning to TRBD1. The CDR3 has 15 amino acids. Germline CDR1 SGHDN, CDR2 FVKESK. The V segment lost 3 bases and the J segment 5 bases; nucleotides outside the gene matches: 7. The CDR3 sequence: CASSQGTGTWETQYF. CDR3 coding DNA: TGTGCCAGCAGCCAGGGGACAGGGACTTGGGAGACCCAGTACTTC.

This clone has a handful of counts. This same CDR3 is encoded by further DNA sequences in the sample. The V and J genes are TRBV7-2 and TRBJ1-5, with D possibly matching TRBD1 (5 bases). CDR1 SGHTA and CDR2 FQGNSA come from the germline V gene. This CDR3 has 13 amino acids. V lost 2 bases, J lost 4 bases, and 6 bases lay in between. CDR3 in DNA: TGTGCCAGCAGCTTAAGGGGTAATCAGCCCCAGCATTTT. Protein: CASSLRGNQPQHF.

CDR3 in DNA: TGTGCCATCAGTGAGATTGGAGGGTCACCCCTCCACTTT. Its protein product is CAISEIGGSPLHF. V usage is TRBV10-3 and J usage is TRBJ1-6; D ambiguous. Trimming took off 2 bases at V and 10 bases at J, with 9 bases between the two ends. This CDR3 has 13 residues. Germline V gives CDR1 ENHRY, CDR2 SYGVKD.

The chain links TRBV7-2 to TRBJ1-6; D might be TRBD1 (5 bases). The V end lost 4 bases, the J end lost 13 bases, and 14 bases lay between the germline ends. The length of the CDR3 is 13 residues. The germline V gene has CDR1 SGHTA and CDR2 FQGNSA. The CDR3 here is CASSSGTHQPLHF. The CDR3 nucleotides read TGTGCCAGCAGCTCCGGGACCCATCAGCCCCTCCACTTT.

The rearrangement joins TRBV5-4 to TRBJ1-2; D is perhaps TRBD1 (5 bases). V was shortened by 5 bases and J by 0 bases, with 11 bases between the two germline ends. This CDR3 region has 14 residues. Germline V gene lookup returns CDR1 SGHNT and CDR2 YYREEE (reference sequence). CDR3 DNA: TGTGCCAGCAGACCTGACAGCTCTAACTATGGCTACACCTTC. Protein product: CASRPDSSNYGYTF.

This clone has more than one count but fewer than ten. The genes are TRBV7-3 and TRBJ2-7; 9 nucleotides line up with TRBD1. The trim removed 5 bases at V and 5 bases at J, leaving 10 bases unmatched. Germline assignment: CDR1 SGHTA and CDR2 FQGTGA. The CDR3 totals 15 residues. The CDR3 DNA follows: TGTGCCAGCAGCCGAGGACAGGGGTTGACTCACGAGCAGTACTTC. Protein product: CASSRGQGLTHEQYF.

The J gene is TRBJ2-3, the V gene TRBV5-5; 9 bases fit TRBD1. Germline CDR1 is SGHKS and CDR2 is YYEKEE (reference sequence). The CDR3 consists of 16 residues. Trimming at V came to 1 base and at J to 2 bases, leaving 5 bases not matched to a gene. CDR3 DNA sequence: TGTGCCAGCAGCTTGTTCGGGACAGGGACCACAGATACGCAGTATTTT. Its protein is CASSLFGTGTTDTQYF.

The chain links TRBV5-1 to TRBJ1-2; 8 bases agree with TRBD1. The CDR3 loop spans 15 amino acids. Germline V gives CDR1 SGHRS, CDR2 YFSETQ. Trimming at V came to 4 bases and at J to 3 bases, leaving 8 bases not matched to a gene. CDR3 sequence (DNA): TGCGCCAGCAGCATTGGACAGGGAAGCGACTATGGCTACACCTTC. This gives the protein CASSIGQGSDYGYTF.